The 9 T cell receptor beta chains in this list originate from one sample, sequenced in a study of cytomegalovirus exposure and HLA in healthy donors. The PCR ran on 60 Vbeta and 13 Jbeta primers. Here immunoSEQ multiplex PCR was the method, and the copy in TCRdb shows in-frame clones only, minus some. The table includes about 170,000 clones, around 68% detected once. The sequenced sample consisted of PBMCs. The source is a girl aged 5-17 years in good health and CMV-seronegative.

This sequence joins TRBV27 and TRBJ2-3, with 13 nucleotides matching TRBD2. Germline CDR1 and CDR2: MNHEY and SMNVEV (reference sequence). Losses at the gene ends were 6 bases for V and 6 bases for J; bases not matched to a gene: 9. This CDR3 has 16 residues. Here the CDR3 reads CASRPLAGGTLDTQYF. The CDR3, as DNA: TGTGCCAGCAGGCCACTAGCGGGGGGGACGTTGGATACGCAGTATTTT.

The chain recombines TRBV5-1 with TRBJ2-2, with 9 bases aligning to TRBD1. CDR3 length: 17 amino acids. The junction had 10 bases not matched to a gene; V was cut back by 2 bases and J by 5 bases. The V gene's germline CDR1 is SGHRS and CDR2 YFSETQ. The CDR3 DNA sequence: TGCGCCAGCAGCTTAAGTATCGGGACAGGGCGAACCGGGGAGCTGTTTTTT. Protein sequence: CASSLSIGTGRTGELFF.

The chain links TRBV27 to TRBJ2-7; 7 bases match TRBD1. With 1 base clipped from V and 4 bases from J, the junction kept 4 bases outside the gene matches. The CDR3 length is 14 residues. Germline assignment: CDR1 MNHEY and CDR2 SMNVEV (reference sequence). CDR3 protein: CASSLLGTVYEQYF. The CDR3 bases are TGTGCCAGCAGTTTATTAGGGACAGTGTACGAGCAGTACTTC.

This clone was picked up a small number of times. CDR3 region: CASSLEPNEQFF. As DNA, the CDR3 is TGCGCCAGCAGCTTGGAGCCGAATGAGCAGTTCTTC. This chain uses TRBV5-1 with TRBJ2-1; D call uncertain. The CDR3 runs to 12 residues. Germline V gene sequence: CDR1 SGHRS, CDR2 YFSETQ. V shed 0 bases and J shed 7 bases, with 5 bases lying between them.

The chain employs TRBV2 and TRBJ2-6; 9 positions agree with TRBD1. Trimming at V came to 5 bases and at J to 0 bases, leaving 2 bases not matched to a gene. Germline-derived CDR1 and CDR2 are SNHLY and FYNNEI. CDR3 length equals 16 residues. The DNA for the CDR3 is TGTGCCAGCAGTAGGGACAGGGCCTCTGGGGCCAACGTCCTGACTTTC. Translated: CASSRDRASGANVLTF.

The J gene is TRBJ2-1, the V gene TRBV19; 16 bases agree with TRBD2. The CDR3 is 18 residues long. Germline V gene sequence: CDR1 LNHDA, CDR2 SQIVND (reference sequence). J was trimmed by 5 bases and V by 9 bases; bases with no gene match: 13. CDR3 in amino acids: CARPPGTSGGAVDNEQFF. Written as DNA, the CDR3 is TGTGCCAGGCCACCCGGGACTAGCGGGGGGGCTGTTGACAATGAGCAGTTCTTC.

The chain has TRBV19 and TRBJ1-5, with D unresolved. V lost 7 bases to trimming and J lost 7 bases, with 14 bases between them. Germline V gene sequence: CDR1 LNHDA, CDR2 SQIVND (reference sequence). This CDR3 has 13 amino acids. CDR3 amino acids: CASNSRIEQPQHF. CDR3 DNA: TGTGCCAGTAACAGCAGGATAGAACAGCCCCAGCATTTT.

The CDR3 loop reads CASSLAGGDLTGELFF. The CDR3 DNA follows: TGTGCCAGCAGCTTAGCAGGAGGAGACCTCACCGGGGAGCTGTTTTTT. J is TRBJ2-2 and V is TRBV11-2, with D tentatively TRBD2 (5 bases). V lost 1 base and J lost 4, with 13 bases in between. The CDR3 covers 16 residues. Germline-derived CDR1 and CDR2 are SGHAT and FQNNGV.

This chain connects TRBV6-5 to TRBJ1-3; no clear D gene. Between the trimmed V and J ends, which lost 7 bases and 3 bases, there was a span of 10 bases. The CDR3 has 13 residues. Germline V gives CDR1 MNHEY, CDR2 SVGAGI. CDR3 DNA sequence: TGTGCCAGCACCCCCCCTCTTGGAAACACCATATATTTT. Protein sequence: CASTPPLGNTIYF.